This T cell receptor beta chain was retrieved from a study of regulatory T cells in long-lasting Graves disease. General study results and limits: Persistent Graves' patients showed less TCR diversity than newly diagnosed patients showed.

The time point here: newly diagnosed GD, antithyroid drugs for less than 3 months. Extracted RNA from PBMCs served as the source of the TCR library. The TCR beta library used iRepertoire HTBI primers with Arm-PCR amplification of CDR3. In the authors' methods: Sequenced samples collectively carried roughly 63 TRBV and approximately 15 TRBJ segments. MiXCR, run by TCRdb on the multiplex PCR reads, gives a single entry per CDR3 protein. Here the V and J calls rest on TCRdb's processing, not on the authors' analysis. The data show 550,000 to 600,000 distinct CDR3 sequences, 15% to 20% seen once. This clonotype was seen repeatedly, ten times or more. Its antigen is unidentified. CDR3 length: 17 amino acids. Trimming took off 6 bases at V and 3 bases at J, with 21 bases between the two ends. These same records also appear under a second study, on T cells in Graves' hyperthyroidism and ophthalmopathy. That source notes: A model using 13 V-J features told ophthalmopathy apart from stable hyperthyroidism.

The specimen comprised peripheral blood mononuclear cells (PBMCs), sampled at new diagnosis, from a patient treated with antithyroid drugs. The chain uses TRBV12-3 or TRBV12-4 and TRBJ2-1, with D perhaps matching TRBD2 (7 bases). This TCR was recovered from a man aged 18 to 35 with Graves disease. The CDR3 bases are TGTGCCAGCAGACCCTCATTTGGGGGGGCCTACTACAATGAGCAGTTCTTC. Protein: CASRPSFGGAYYNEQFF.